This TCR beta chain was identified during a study of T-cell memory formation after mild COVID-19 listed by TCRdb under 2021. A note on the overall study: TCR sequence clusters from the two donors were largely donor specific. Longitudinal TCRalpha and TCRbeta repertoire sequencing tracked T-cell clones expanding and contracting after mild COVID-19 in a couple of donors. The cohort comprised two young, previously healthy adult volunteers, one female and one male. Points the paper makes about the study in general: Balanced CD4/CD8 phenotypes were observed for clones contracting from day 15 to 85, whereas a bias towards CD4+ was observed for a second wave of clones expanding from day 15 to 37. Only two mild cases were covered by the study, and larger cohorts that include severe cases with pre-infection samples were considered necessary. Some responding clones were detected in pre-infection memory, which suggested that pre-existing cross-reactive memory T cells had joined the SARS-CoV-2 response. Contracting CD4+ clones turned up mainly in the CM and EM memory subsets, whereas EMRA was where CD8+ clones were enriched. SARS-CoV-2 specificity was not confirmed for the second-wave clones peaking on day 37.

Ficoll-Paque density gradient centrifugation was the method used to isolate PBMCs. The cysteine opens and the phenylalanine closes a CDR3 of 16 amino acids. CDR3 DNA is the only sequence kept; it has 48 bases, read in frame from the first base. CDR1 and CDR2 are read off the germline V gene as SGHTA and FQGTGA. V sheds 5 bases and J sheds 6 bases, leaving 20 bases between their ends. Turning to this clonotype: Its antigen specificity is not known. No base-level quality is on record; no much larger clone is a single base apart.

The sample was run on an Illumina NovaSeq 6000. cDNA libraries for TCRalpha and TCRbeta were prepared by 5'RACE using constant-segment primers, with sample barcodes and unique molecular identifiers added. RNA was extracted from every sample with Trizol reagent. The libraries were amplified in two PCR steps, and the second step added a second sample barcode and Illumina TruSeq adapters. The libraries were sequenced on an Illumina NovaSeq using 2 x 150 bp paired-end reads. The authors processed their data as follows. The reads were demultiplexed and collapsed into UMI-guided consensus sequences using migec v1.2.7. With mixcr v2.1.11, UMI consensuses were aligned to TRA and TRB V and J templates and assembled into clonotypes. A clonotype was counted as expanded or contracted only if both edgeR and NoisET called the change significant, with noise models trained on biological replicates. For edgeR calls, the cutoffs were a false discovery rate-adjusted p below 0.01 and a log2 fold-change threshold of 1. As an exploratory analysis of dynamics, max-normalized trajectories of the 1000 most abundant clonotypes were examined with PCA combined with hierarchical clustering. Each responding clone was given a CD4 or CD8 phenotype based on the CD4+ and CD8+ repertoires, which had been sequenced separately. TCRdb handled the public reads itself, with Q25 trimming in fastp and clone calling in MiXCR, and kept productive beta chains. Rows matching on CDR3 protein sequence are summarized as one entry with the most common DNA and genes. The V and J calls and clone size are TCRdb's, not the authors'. The sample data list about 270,000 distinct CDR3 sequences, and 15% to 20% of these were observed just once. The ten largest clones capture approximately 23% of the sample.

The chain joins TRBV7-3 to TRBJ2-1; a tentative D call is TRBD1 (6 bases match). The origin of this receptor is a man younger than 35 who had mild COVID-19 (a few samples of this study predate the infection). The sample titles of this study are shuffled in the database, so cell type and time point are left out; the donor was told from shared clones. The sample was PBMCs or a T cell subset sorted from them (not recorded which). The CDR3 in this case is CASSPSGQLGLNEQFF. The sequenced DNA: TGTGCCAGCAGCCCCTCCGGACAGTTGGGGCTCAATGAGCAGTTCTTC.